This T cell receptor beta chain was sequenced for a study of Ad26.COV2.S vaccination and SARS-CoV-2 variants. Study outcomes and limitations: Vaccine recipients had higher spike-specific TCR breadth than placebo recipients.

Germline V gives CDR1 SGDLS, CDR2 YYNGEE. The CDR3 sequence is 12 residues long. The V gene lost 7 bases and the J gene lost 6 bases, with 10 bases spanning the gap. Produced via immunoSEQ multiplex PCR; TCRdb's table is partial and in-frame only. The data hold around 350,000 clones, with approximately 90% observed a single time. Details on this clone: Its target is not known.

The TCR sequence derives from a human donor who had recovered from COVID-19. Source: peripheral blood, taken after recovery from COVID-19. The gene calls are TRBV9 and TRBJ2-2; possibly TRBD2 for D (6 bases). CDR3 nucleotide sequence: TGTGCCAGCGGGGAGGATTCCGGGGAGCTGTTTTTT. Its translation: CASGEDSGELFF.